Below are 14 T cell receptor beta chains sequenced from a single sample in a study of shared clonotypes between healthy human individuals (TCRdb year 2020). Receptor amplification or capture employed the immunoSEQ multiplex PCR assay. Not all clones reach the TCRdb copy of this immuneACCESS table, which keeps in-frame sequences only. Checked studies attribute under half of the gap to unresolved V genes and leave the rest unexplained. This sample lists 2 million to 2.5 million clones; over 90% were detected once. The ten largest account for under 0.45% of the sample. The material sequenced was naive CD4+ T cells from PBMCs. What the cell subset or site label conveys for this sample: CD45RA+ positively selected. The receptors here all came from a man younger than 30 in good health. Some clones in this sample may be carry-over from other donors' samples.

CDR3 in DNA: TGTGCCAGCAGCCAAGGAGCGGCCTATAGCACAGATACGCAGTATTTT. Encoded protein: CASSQGAAYSTDTQYF. This rearrangement joins TRBV14 to TRBJ2-3, with a possible D match to TRBD2 (5 bases). Germline lookup yields CDR1 SGHDN and CDR2 FVKESK. The CDR3 totals 16 residues. V dropped 1 base and J dropped 0 bases, with 11 bases sitting between them.

The chain has TRBV6-5 and TRBJ1-3; D possibly corresponds to TRBD1 (5 bases). The CDR3 runs to 11 residues. Germline V gives CDR1 MNHEY, CDR2 SVGAGI. The germline V and J ends were trimmed by 4 bases and 8 bases, with 6 bases remaining between them. The CDR3 coding sequence is TGTGCCAGCAGTTGGGGGGACACCATATATTTT. Translating it yields CASSWGDTIYF.

The chain combines TRBV11-3 with TRBJ1-6; TRBD1 is a possible D gene (5 bases). CDR3 length: 13 residues. Germline V CDR1 and CDR2: SGHNT, YENEEA. The germline V and J ends were trimmed by 3 bases and 8 bases, with 8 bases remaining between them. CDR3 DNA sequence: TGTGCCAGCAGCTTCGGGGGGGATTCACCCCTCCACTTT. Amino acids: CASSFGGDSPLHF.

The J gene is TRBJ2-5, the V gene TRBV2; 8 bases are a match to TRBD2. V shed 2 bases, J shed 11 bases, and the junction held 13 bases outside the gene matches. Germline V gene sequence: CDR1 SNHLY, CDR2 FYNNEI. CDR3 length: 15 amino acids. The CDR3 nucleotides are TGTGCCAGCAGTGAATTAGCGGGAACTGAGGGGGAGCAGTACTTC. It codes for CASSELAGTEGEQYF.

The V gene is TRBV7-3, the J gene TRBJ2-3; 12 bases line up with TRBD2. Germline CDR1 SGHTA, CDR2 FQGTGA. This CDR3 region has 15 residues. After removal of 5 bases from V and 9 bases from J, the junction contained 9 bases not matched to a gene. Here the CDR3 DNA reads TGTGCCAGCAGCCCCCTAGCGGGAGGGCCGGGGACGCAGTATTTT. Protein: CASSPLAGGPGTQYF. The variable domain in full, with the rest retrieved from reference TRBV7-3 and TRBJ2-3, is GAGVSQTPSNKVTEKGKYVELRCDPISGHTALYWYRQSLGQGPEFLIYFQGTGAADDSGLPNDRFFAVRPEGSVSTLKIQRTERGDSAVYLCASSPLAGGPGTQYFGPGTRLTVL.

The V and J genes are TRBV5-1 and TRBJ2-1; TRBD1 might be the D (6 bases). Deletions cut 6 bases from V and 0 bases from J, with 13 bases between. Germline V CDR1 and CDR2: SGHRS, YFSETQ. The CDR3 runs 15 residues. CDR3 loop: CASKKTGSSYNEQFF. The CDR3 nucleotides are TGCGCCAGCAAAAAAACAGGGAGCTCCTACAATGAGCAGTTCTTC.

The CDR3 DNA reads TGCGCCAGCAGCGACGTCTCTGGGGCCAACGTCCTGACTTTC. This sequence encodes CASSDVSGANVLTF. This chain connects TRBV5-1 to TRBJ2-6; D not resolved. The CDR3 covers 14 residues. V lost 4 bases, J lost 0 bases, and 5 bases lay in between. Germline V lookup: CDR1 SGHRS, CDR2 YFSETQ.

The chain links TRBV6-4 to TRBJ2-1; 8 bases match TRBD2. V was pared by 6 bases and J by 7 bases, with 11 bases of the junction left unmatched. Germline CDR1 reads MRHNA; CDR2 reads SNTAGT. This CDR3 has 15 residues. The CDR3 reads CASRFSGSGSNEQFF. The CDR3 region has the DNA TGTGCCAGCAGATTCAGCGGGAGCGGGAGTAATGAGCAGTTCTTC.

The rearrangement joins TRBV5-4 to TRBJ1-1, with D possibly TRBD1 on 5 matching bases. CDR1 and CDR2 (germline): SGHNT, YYREEE (reference sequence). V was trimmed by 2 bases and J by 1 base, leaving 9 bases between them. The length of the CDR3 is 14 residues. The CDR3 DNA sequence: TGTGCCAGCAGCTTCCGGGACGGGAACACTGAAGCTTTCTTT. Protein sequence: CASSFRDGNTEAFF.

The rearrangement links TRBV18 to TRBJ2-6; D is perhaps TRBD1 (6 bases). CDR3 length equals 16 residues. CDR1 KGHSH and CDR2 LQKENI come from the germline V gene. Trimming took off 6 bases at V and 2 bases at J, with 14 bases between the two ends. The CDR3 spells CASSLDRLAGANVLTF. CDR3 nucleotides: TGTGCCAGCTCCCTAGACAGGTTAGCTGGGGCCAACGTCCTGACTTTC.

The rearrangement joins TRBV10-3 to TRBJ2-7; D uncertain. This CDR3 has 12 residues. Germline CDR1 reads ENHRY; CDR2 reads SYGVKD. Trimming took off 10 bases at V and 3 bases at J, with 13 bases between the two ends. The CDR3 DNA sequence: TGTGCCACATCTACGGGCAGCTACGAGCAGTACTTC. Protein: CATSTGSYEQYF.

The chain combines TRBV28 with TRBJ2-4, with D possibly called TRBD1 or TRBD2 (6 bases each). The V end was cut by 6 bases, the J end by 6 bases, with 18 bases between. The CDR3 extends over 15 amino acids. Looked up from germline, CDR1 is MDHEN and CDR2 is SYDVKM. Written as DNA, the CDR3 is TGTGCCAGCAGGAAAAGCGGAGGAGGGGGAAACATTCAGTACTTC. Residues: CASRKSGGGGNIQYF.

V and J are TRBV20-1 and TRBJ1-1, with D tentatively TRBD1 (5 bases). The CDR3 totals 10 residues. V lost 5 bases to trimming and J lost 11 bases, with 12 bases between them. Germline V gene lookup returns CDR1 DFQATT and CDR2 SNEGSKA (reference sequence). The chain's CDR3 is CSAATWGAFF. In DNA, the CDR3 is TGCAGTGCTGCGACCTGGGGGGCTTTCTTT.

The genes are TRBV6-5 and TRBJ2-2, with D unclear. Germline V gene data show CDR1 as MNHEY and CDR2 as SVGAGI. The CDR3 is 14 residues long. Trimming shortened V by 4 bases and J by 4 bases, and 10 bases separated the two germline ends. The CDR3 DNA follows: TGTGCCAGCAGTTCCGACCTAGGCACCGGGGAGCTGTTTTTT. Translating gives CASSSDLGTGELFF.